One and the same sample provided the 20 T cell receptor beta chains below, sequenced in a study of cytomegalovirus exposure and HLA in healthy donors. The PCR had 60 Vbeta and 13 Jbeta primers. Libraries were prepared by immunoSEQ multiplex PCR; TCRdb keeps only in-frame clonotypes and omits some of them. The sample has about 74,000 clones, roughly 72% seen once. Sequencing was performed on PBMCs. The receptors were sampled from a woman aged 40 to 55 in good health and CMV-seropositive.

This clone was seen only a few times. The V call is TRBV4-3, the J call TRBJ2-1; unclear D gene. Trimming left V 1 base short and J 0 bases short, with 7 bases between. Germline V gene data show CDR1 as LGHNA and CDR2 as YSLEER. CDR3 length: 15 residues. The CDR3 is CASSQGRSSYNEQFF. CDR3 nucleotides: TGCGCCAGCAGCCAAGGCCGGAGCTCCTACAATGAGCAGTTCTTC.

The chain links TRBV19 to TRBJ1-4; D remains unclear. The CDR3 runs to 12 residues. V lost 8 bases and J 5 bases, leaving 9 bases between the germline ends. Looked up from germline, CDR1 is LNHDA and CDR2 is SQIVND (reference sequence). CDR3 in DNA: TGTGCCAGTGGACTATTAAATGAAAAACTGTTTTTT. Translation gives CASGLLNEKLFF.

The chain has TRBV19 and TRBJ2-7, with 8 bases identical to TRBD1. V was clipped by 3 bases and J by 2 bases; unmatched bases: 9. CDR1 is LNHDA, CDR2 SQIVND, per germline (reference sequence). There are 16 residues in the CDR3. CDR3 in DNA: TGTGCCAGTAGTATTGGGCGGACAGGGATGGCCTACGAGCAGTACTTC. Protein: CASSIGRTGMAYEQYF.

The J gene is TRBJ1-4, the V gene TRBV2, with 7 bases fitting TRBD1. The CDR3 extends over 20 amino acids. The germline gives CDR1 SNHLY, CDR2 FYNNEI. V lost 6 bases and J lost 0; bases outside the gene matches: 19. The CDR3 is CASRGPFWTGPQATNEKLFF. CDR3 nucleotide sequence: TGTGCCAGCAGGGGGCCTTTTTGGACAGGCCCACAAGCAACTAATGAAAAACTGTTTTTT.

This clone was counted between two and nine times. This sequence joins TRBV7-9 and TRBJ2-3, with unresolved D. The CDR3 length is 15 residues. Trimming stripped 1 base from V and 3 bases from J, with 11 bases between. CDR1 and CDR2 (germline): SEHNR, FQNEAQ (reference sequence). CDR3 DNA sequence: TGTGCCAGCAGCTTAGTAGTCTCCCCTACAGATACGCAGTATTTT. It encodes CASSLVVSPTDTQYF.

In nucleotides, the CDR3 is TGTGCCAGCAGCTCCCGGGACAAAGTTCATGGTTTATATTTT. This gives the protein CASSSRDKVHGLYF. This chain links TRBV7-2 with TRBJ1-3; the D gene is possibly TRBD1 (6 bases). Between the trimmed V and J ends, which lost 4 bases and 14 bases, there was a span of 21 bases. Germline CDR1 and CDR2: SGHTA and FQGNSA. This CDR3 has 14 amino acids.

The chain links TRBV2 to TRBJ1-5; maybe TRBD1 (6 bases). The V gene lost 1 base and the J gene lost 4 bases, with 14 bases spanning the gap. The length of the CDR3 is 16 residues. The germline V gene has CDR1 SNHLY and CDR2 FYNNEI. The CDR3 sequence is CASSEEGGAGNQPQHF. CDR3 sequence (DNA): TGTGCCAGCAGTGAAGAAGGGGGGGCGGGAAATCAGCCCCAGCATTTT. Variable domain in full (rest from reference TRBV2 and TRBJ1-5): EPEVTQTPSHQVTQMGQEVILRCVPISNHLYFYWYRQILGQKVEFLVSFYNNEISEKSEIFDDQFSVERPDGSNFTLKIRSTKLEDSAMYFCASSEEGGAGNQPQHFGDGTRLSIL.

The chain links TRBV27 to TRBJ2-2, with D perhaps TRBD2 (6 bases). Trimming removed 5 bases at V and 2 bases at J, with 15 bases between. This CDR3 is built from 16 residues. CDR1 and CDR2 (germline): MNHEY, SMNVEV (reference sequence). The CDR3 coding sequence is TGTGCCAGCAGTCCTAATCGGGAGATTAACACCGGGGAGCTGTTTTTT. Protein: CASSPNREINTGELFF.

The chain uses TRBV5-6 and TRBJ2-7; perhaps TRBD1 as D (6 bases). The germline CDR1 and CDR2 sequences are SGHDT and YYEEEE. The CDR3 has 15 amino acids. V lost 2 bases and J 6 bases, leaving 18 bases between the germline ends. CDR3 nucleotide sequence: TGTGCCAGCAGCTTAGGGGGTCAGGGTGGAGTCGAGCAGTACTTC. This sequence encodes CASSLGGQGGVEQYF.

This clone has at least ten counts. The genes are TRBV4-3 and TRBJ2-2; D remains ambiguous. The ends were cut back, 0 bases at V and 0 bases at J, with 8 bases in the middle. The CDR3 runs to 16 residues. Germline V lookup: CDR1 LGHNA, CDR2 YSLEER. CDR3 amino acids: CASSQDLWSNTGELFF. CDR3 DNA: TGCGCCAGCAGCCAAGATCTATGGTCGAACACCGGGGAGCTGTTTTTT.

There are a few counts of this clone. V usage is TRBV5-1 and J usage is TRBJ1-4; D not certain. Germline V gene sequence: CDR1 SGHRS, CDR2 YFSETQ. The CDR3 runs to 16 residues. V was shortened by 5 bases and J by 0 bases, with 14 bases between the two germline ends. CDR3 in amino acids: CASRVLGGTTNEKLFF. The CDR3 DNA sequence: TGCGCCAGCAGGGTGTTAGGCGGAACAACTAATGAAAAACTGTTTTTT.

This clone turned up a few times. This chain uses TRBV6-5 with TRBJ1-2; 7 nucleotides agree with TRBD1. CDR1 is MNHEY and CDR2 is SVGAGI in the germline V gene. CDR3 length equals 15 residues. V lost 6 bases, J lost 0 bases, and 7 bases stayed unmatched. CDR3: CASSSPTGTNYGYTF. The CDR3, as DNA: TGTGCCAGCAGCTCTCCGACAGGGACTAACTATGGCTACACCTTC.

This clone came up a few times. This chain joins TRBV6-6 and TRBJ2-2, with D perhaps matching TRBD2 (5 bases). V was pared by 7 bases and J by 3 bases, with 15 bases between. In germline, CDR1 is MNHNY, CDR2 SVGAGI (reference sequence). This CDR3 has 15 residues. CDR3 residues: CASTPWELDTGELFF. Written as DNA, the CDR3 is TGTGCCAGCACCCCCTGGGAGTTGGACACCGGGGAGCTGTTTTTT.

In the case of this clone: A junction end diverges from the germline sequence, so it may reflect a read error. The gene calls are TRBV7-9 and TRBJ2-7; 11 nucleotides line up with TRBD2. Germline CDR1 is SEHNR and CDR2 is FQNEAQ (reference sequence). This CDR3 has 16 residues. The CDR3 sequence: CASSSTSGSMTYEQYF. DNA of the CDR3: TGCGCCAGCAGCTCAACTAGCGGGAGTATGACCTACGAGCAGTACTTC. Using reference TRBV7-9 and TRBJ2-7 for the parts outside the CDR3, the full variable domain is DTGVSQNPRHKITKRGQNVTFRCDPISEHNRLYWYRQTLGQGPEFLTYFQNEAQLEKSRLLSDRFSAERPKGSFSTLEIQRTEQGDSAMYLCASSSTSGSMTYEQYFGPGTRLTVT.

The chain links TRBV19 to TRBJ1-1; D possibly corresponds to TRBD1 (5 bases). From germline, CDR1 is LNHDA and CDR2 SQIVND (reference sequence). Trimming cost V 8 bases and J 1 base, with 17 bases left between them. The CDR3 is 15 amino acids. CDR3 sequence: CASRQGGAGNTEAFF. The CDR3 coding sequence is TGTGCCAGTCGCCAGGGAGGGGCGGGGAACACTGAAGCTTTCTTT. Combining the CDR3 with reference TRBV19 and TRBJ1-1 gives the whole variable domain DGGITQSPKYLFRKEGQNVTLSCEQNLNHDAMYWYRQDPGQGLRLIYYSQIVNDFQKGDIAEGYSVSREKKESFPLTVTSAQKNPTAFYLCASRQGGAGNTEAFFGQGTRLTVV.

The chain recombines TRBV7-8 with TRBJ2-7; 7 bases align to TRBD1. The CDR3 contains 16 residues. CDR1 is SGHVS and CDR2 is FQNEAQ in the germline V gene. Trimming took 3 bases from V and 6 from J; bases not matched to a gene: 14. CDR3 sequence: CASSLWKGAGSGEQYF. The DNA for the CDR3 is TGTGCCAGCAGCTTGTGGAAGGGGGCGGGTTCCGGCGAGCAGTACTTC. Based on the CDR3 plus reference TRBV7-8 and TRBJ2-7, the full variable domain is GAGVSQSPRYKVAKRGQDVALRCDPISGHVSLFWYQQALGQGPEFLTYFQNEAQLDKSGLPSDRFFAERPEGSVSTLKIQRTQQEDSAVYLCASSLWKGAGSGEQYFGPGTRLTVT.

V usage is TRBV27 and J usage is TRBJ1-1; D ambiguous. The V gene lost 2 bases and the J gene lost 7 bases, with 14 bases spanning the gap. This CDR3 is built from 14 residues. Germline V gives CDR1 MNHEY, CDR2 SMNVEV (reference sequence). This CDR3 reads CASSLSPARIEAFF. Written as DNA, the CDR3 is TGTGCCAGCAGTTTAAGCCCCGCAAGAATTGAAGCTTTCTTT.

This clone was seen more than once but under ten times. The V and J genes are TRBV5-6 and TRBJ2-5; D is undetermined. The CDR3 extends over 13 amino acids. Trimming took off 0 bases at V and 5 bases at J, with 8 bases between the two ends. Germline V gene data show CDR1 as SGHDT and CDR2 as YYEEEE. The CDR3 protein is CASSLEPRETQYF. The CDR3 DNA reads TGTGCCAGCAGCTTGGAACCCAGGGAGACCCAGTACTTC.

The rearrangement joins TRBV5-6 to TRBJ1-4; no reliable D call. Germline values: CDR1 SGHDT, CDR2 YYEEEE. The CDR3 sequence is 15 residues long. Trimming stripped 1 base from V and 0 bases from J, with 7 bases between. CDR3 coding DNA: TGTGCCAGCAGCTTGTGGAGACCAACTAATGAAAAACTGTTTTTT. Amino acid sequence: CASSLWRPTNEKLFF.

This clone has ten or more counts. This rearrangement joins TRBV7-2 to TRBJ1-1; unclear D gene. Germline V CDR1 and CDR2: SGHTA, FQGNSA. V was trimmed by 2 bases and J by 1 base, leaving 5 bases between them. The CDR3 sequence is 13 residues long. The CDR3 protein is CASSLQENTEAFF. The CDR3 DNA follows: TGTGCCAGCAGCTTACAGGAGAACACTGAAGCTTTCTTT.